These 16 T cell receptor beta chains originate from one sample sequenced in a study of T cells after yellow fever vaccination. TCRdb re-called the 5' RACE reads through MiXCR, storing one row per CDR3 protein. This table has 300,000 or so distinct CDR3 sequences, about 7.8% appearing once. This material consisted of PBMCs, taken roughly 46 days after the first yellow fever vaccination. The origin of the receptors is a man between 18 and 29 years old who received the YFV17D yellow fever vaccine.

The chain combines TRBV27 with TRBJ1-2; D remains unclear. Germline loops: CDR1 MNHEY, CDR2 SMNVEV (reference sequence). The CDR3 contains 14 residues. Trimming pared 5 bases from V and 1 base from J, leaving 11 bases between. Written as DNA, the CDR3 is TGTGCCAGCAGTCCGACCCCTCGTAACTATGGCTACACCTTC. Its protein product is CASSPTPRNYGYTF.

To note about this clonotype: This may be a read error, as it is one base from a much larger clone. The chain carries TRBV7-2 and TRBJ1-2; D remains unclear. The CDR3 sequence is 14 residues long. Looked up from germline, CDR1 is SGHTA and CDR2 is FQGNSA. V gave up 1 base and J gave up 4 bases, with 10 bases separating them. The CDR3 nucleotides are TGTGCCAGCAGCTTAGTTTGGACGGGCTATGGCTACACCTTC. It encodes CASSLVWTGYGYTF.

This clonotype was recorded at least ten times. J is TRBJ2-1 and V is TRBV12-3 or TRBV12-4; 11 nucleotides agree with TRBD2. Losses at the gene ends were 5 bases for V and 0 bases for J; bases not matched to a gene: 12. There are 19 residues in the CDR3. CDR3 sequence (DNA): TGTGCCAGCAGTCCAACCGGGACTAGCGGTTCGAGCTCCTACAATGAGCAGTTCTTC. It encodes CASSPTGTSGSSSYNEQFF.

The gene calls are TRBV3-1 and TRBJ1-1; no clear D. The V end was cut by 2 bases, the J end by 1 base, with 5 bases between. The V gene's germline CDR1 is LGHDT and CDR2 YNNKEL (reference sequence). The CDR3 spans 13 residues. In nucleotides, the CDR3 is TGTGCCAGCAGCCAACTTGAGAACACTGAAGCTTTCTTT. It codes for CASSQLENTEAFF.

This clonotype was seen more than once but under ten times. The chain couples TRBV7-8 to TRBJ2-2; D remains unclear. V was pared by 5 bases and J by 1 base, with 8 bases between. In germline, CDR1 is SGHVS, CDR2 FQNEAQ. CDR3 length: 14 residues. CDR3 sequence: CASSVGMNTGELFF. Here the CDR3 DNA reads TGTGCCAGCAGCGTAGGAATGAACACCGGGGAGCTGTTTTTT.

This clonotype was counted only a few times. The CDR3 region has the DNA TGTGCCAGCAGTTTGGTGGGTGGGACTAGCGGGGACAATGAGCAGTTCTTC. Protein: CASSLVGGTSGDNEQFF. The V call is TRBV12-3 or TRBV12-4, the J call TRBJ2-1, with 13 nucleotides matching TRBD2. J was trimmed by 5 bases and V by 3 bases; bases with no gene match: 7. This CDR3 spans 17 amino acids.

This rearrangement joins TRBV20-1 to TRBJ2-1, with D uncertain. Germline CDR1 reads DFQATT; CDR2 reads SNEGSKA (reference sequence). Trimming pared 2 bases from V and 7 bases from J, leaving 3 bases between. There are 10 residues in the CDR3. CDR3 coding DNA: TGCAGTGCTAGAACGAATGAGCAGTTCTTC. Protein product: CSARTNEQFF.

This sequence joins TRBV6-2 or TRBV6-3 and TRBJ2-1; 12 bases are shared with TRBD2. The CDR3 covers 15 residues. CDR1 MNHEY and CDR2 SVGEGT come from the germline V gene. J gave up 5 bases and V 6 bases, and 5 bases lay outside the gene matches. CDR3 residues: CASRSLAGGHNEQFF. CDR3 bases: TGTGCCAGCAGATCACTAGCGGGGGGACACAATGAGCAGTTCTTC.

This clonotype was counted ten times or more. V gene TRBV15 combines with J gene TRBJ2-3; D uncertain. The V end lost 0 bases, the J end lost 0 bases, and 4 bases lay between the germline ends. The CDR3 contains 14 residues. The germline V gene encodes CDR1 LNHNV and CDR2 YYDKDF (reference sequence). CDR3 in DNA: TGTGCCACCAGCAGAGACCCTAGCACAGATACGCAGTATTTT. Its protein product is CATSRDPSTDTQYF.

This chain joins TRBV12-3 or TRBV12-4 and TRBJ2-7; D is unresolved. The CDR3 is 13 amino acids. V lost 1 base to trimming and J lost 3 bases, with 7 bases between them. This CDR3 reads CASSLVGYYEQYF. Written as DNA, the CDR3 is TGTGCCAGCAGTTTAGTAGGATACTACGAGCAGTACTTC.

In its sample, this clonotype was seen a few times. The V gene is TRBV5-1, the J gene TRBJ2-2; D is unclear. The CDR3 loop spans 18 amino acids. From germline, CDR1 is SGHRS and CDR2 YFSETQ. Trimming removed 4 bases at V and 1 base at J, with 20 bases between. The CDR3 DNA sequence: TGCGCCAGCAGCCACCCTTTGGGTGGCGGCAAGAACACCGGGGAGCTGTTTTTT. Residues: CASSHPLGGGKNTGELFF.

This clonotype was seen at least ten times. V and J are TRBV2 and TRBJ2-2; D may be TRBD1 (6 bases). CDR1 SNHLY and CDR2 FYNNEI come from the germline V gene. The CDR3 sequence is 14 residues long. Trimming took 8 bases from V and 5 from J, leaving 15 bases between them. DNA of the CDR3: TGTGCCAGCTCAACTTCAGGGGAGACCGGGGAGCTGTTTTTT. Protein sequence: CASSTSGETGELFF. The complete variable domain, with remaining parts taken from reference TRBV2 and TRBJ2-2, reads EPEVTQTPSHQVTQMGQEVILRCVPISNHLYFYWYRQILGQKVEFLVSFYNNEISEKSEIFDDQFSVERPDGSNFTLKIRSTKLEDSAMYFCASSTSGETGELFFGEGSRLTVL.

The chain joins TRBV5-1 to TRBJ1-1; possible D gene TRBD1, 5 bases. CDR3 length equals 14 residues. CDR1 and CDR2 from the germline V gene are SGHRS and YFSETQ. V dropped 4 bases and J dropped 6 bases, with 16 bases sitting between them. CDR3 sequence reads: CASSEVGGQAEAFF. As DNA, the CDR3 is TGCGCCAGCAGCGAAGTTGGGGGTCAGGCTGAAGCTTTCTTT.

The chain is built from TRBV7-2 and TRBJ1-4; D call uncertain. V gave up 1 base and J gave up 6 bases, with 12 bases separating them. CDR1 is SGHTA and CDR2 is FQGNSA in the germline V gene. The length of the CDR3 is 15 residues. The CDR3 is CASSLVGDGYEKLFF. The CDR3 DNA is TGTGCCAGCAGCTTAGTCGGTGACGGATATGAAAAACTGTTTTTT. The whole variable domain, filled in from reference TRBV7-2 and TRBJ1-4, reads GAGVSQSPSNKVTEKGKDVELRCDPISGHTALYWYRQSLGQGLEFLIYFQGNSAPDKSGLPSDRFSAERTGGSVSTLTIQRTQQEDSAVYLCASSLVGDGYEKLFFGSGTQLSVL.

The V call is TRBV9, the J call TRBJ2-1; D might be TRBD2 (5 bases). V was clipped by 4 bases and J by 3 bases, with 20 bases between them. Germline V CDR1 and CDR2: SGDLS, YYNGEE. The CDR3 runs 17 residues. CDR3 loop: CASSSRNGERVYNEQFF. Written as DNA, the CDR3 is TGTGCCAGCAGCTCCCGTAATGGGGAGAGGGTCTACAATGAGCAGTTCTTC.

This clonotype occurred a few times. V gene TRBV7-9 combines with J gene TRBJ2-3; 7 nucleotides line up with TRBD1. This CDR3 region has 15 residues. The germline gives CDR1 SEHNR, CDR2 FQNEAQ (reference sequence). J lost 4 bases, V lost 7 bases, and 11 bases had no gene match. In nucleotides, the CDR3 is TGTGCCAGCACTCCGGGACAGATGATTTCAGATACGCAGTATTTT. Protein sequence: CASTPGQMISDTQYF.